This T cell receptor beta chain emerged from a study of blood T cell repertoires in COVID-19. The wider study: The United States, Italy and Spain were the sources of the acute and convalescent COVID-19 samples. The analysed material was cDNA or gDNA that came from T cells, B-cell-depleted T cells, or PBMCs.

In the original processing: How many nucleated cells were present was estimated from reference gene primer amplification. The protocol was immunoSEQ multiplex PCR, while the TCRdb copy is restricted to in-frame clones and leaves out a portion. D and trimming come from the DNA, and the V and J calls and clone size come from that table. The profile shows 150,000 to 200,000 clones, about 85% of them singletons. CDR1 is LGHDT, CDR2 YNNKEL, per germline (reference sequence). Trimming shortened V by 2 bases and J by 5 bases, and 16 bases separated the two germline ends. The length of the CDR3 is 15 residues.

Material: peripheral blood. This sequence was found in an elderly woman in a cohort sampled during active or convalescent COVID-19. This chain uses TRBV3-1 (or the pseudogene TRBV3-2) with TRBJ2-7; possibly TRBD2 for D (6 bases). DNA for the CDR3: TGTGCCAGCAGCCAACTACTACTCGGGAGAGACGAGCAGTACTTC. It yields the protein CASSQLLLGRDEQYF.